The clone carrying this T cell receptor (beta chain) came up a few times. Other DNA sequences from this sample encode an identical CDR3 as well. Amplification used 60 Vbeta primers and 13 Jbeta primers. Using immunoSEQ multiplex PCR, the repertoire was profiled, and TCRdb retains in-frame clones only, with some absent. This sample yields about 190,000 clones, of which over 60% are seen a single time; about 4.6% belongs to the top ten. The entry originates in a study of cytomegalovirus exposure and HLA in healthy donors. The CDR3 sequence is 13 residues long. CDR1 and CDR2 (germline): SGHTA, FQGNSA. The V and J ends lost 5 bases and 7 bases, in that order; junction bases with no gene match: 6.

The TCR sequence derives from a man under 40 in good health and CMV-seropositive. Sample: PBMCs. The chain carries TRBV7-2 and TRBJ2-7, with 9 bases fitting TRBD2. The chain's CDR3 is CASSPGLAPEQYF. CDR3 nucleotides: TGTGCCAGCAGCCCCGGACTAGCGCCGGAGCAGTACTTC.